Shown below are 17 T cell receptor beta chains from a single sample sequenced in a study of memory CD4+ T cells and cytomegalovirus serostatus. The sort gate was single viable CD3+CD4+CD8-CD45RO+ cells for memory CD4+ T cells. Clones were read by immunoSEQ multiplex PCR, and TCRdb kept only the in-frame ones, dropping some. The table shows some 50,000 clones, with roughly 74% occurring only once. The sample consisted of memory CD4+ T cells from blood. These receptors originate from an adult in good health and CMV-seropositive.

This clone was found once. The gene calls are TRBV29-1 and TRBJ1-1; TRBD1 matches at 8 bases. CDR1 and CDR2 (germline): SQVTM, ANQGSEA. V shed 6 bases and J 5 bases; nucleotides not matched to a gene: 8. The CDR3 is 13 amino acids. CDR3 sequence (DNA): TGCAGCGTCCTGACAGGGGCTTGGACTGAAGCTTTCTTT. This translates into CSVLTGAWTEAFF. Using reference TRBV29-1 and TRBJ1-1 for the parts outside the CDR3, the full variable domain is SAVISQKPSRDICQRGTSLTIQCQVDSQVTMMFWYRQQPGQSLTLIATANQGSEATYESGFVIDKFPISRPNLTFSTLTVSNMSPEDSSIYLCSVLTGAWTEAFFGQGTRLTVV.

The rearrangement joins TRBV2 to TRBJ1-2, with D tentatively TRBD1 (6 bases). Trimming left V 2 bases short and J 8 bases short, with 9 bases between. Germline V gives CDR1 SNHLY, CDR2 FYNNEI. CDR3 length: 12 amino acids. The CDR3 sequence is CASSENREGYTF. CDR3 sequence (DNA): TGTGCCAGCAGTGAAAACAGGGAAGGCTACACCTTC.

The chain has TRBV4-2 and TRBJ1-2, with a possible D match to TRBD1 (6 bases). Germline V CDR1 and CDR2: LGHNA, YNFKEQ. The CDR3 totals 18 residues. V lost 5 bases and J 0 bases, leaving 22 bases between the germline ends. CDR3 DNA: TGTGCCAGCAGCGACTCCCTCTCCCCAGGGGTTCCTAACTATGGCTACACCTTC. Protein: CASSDSLSPGVPNYGYTF.

This chain links TRBV19 with TRBJ2-7; 10 bases map to TRBD1. The trim removed 6 bases at V and 1 base at J, leaving 9 bases unmatched. The CDR3 runs to 16 residues. CDR1 is LNHDA and CDR2 is SQIVND in the germline V gene (reference sequence). CDR3 nucleotides: TGTGCCAGTAGCCCGCGCCCGGGACAGGGGTCCTACGAGCAGTACTTC. This translates into CASSPRPGQGSYEQYF.

This clone was seen just once. V and J are TRBV7-2 and TRBJ2-5, with D perhaps matching TRBD2 (5 bases). The CDR3 is made up of 14 amino acids. Germline V lookup: CDR1 SGHTA, CDR2 FQGNSA. V dropped 1 base and J dropped 2 bases, with 8 bases sitting between them. In DNA form, the CDR3 reads TGTGCCAGCAGCTTAGTCGGGGAACAAGAGACCCAGTACTTC. The encoded protein is CASSLVGEQETQYF.

V gene TRBV7-2 combines with J gene TRBJ2-5, with D unclear. This CDR3 has 15 residues. Germline-derived CDR1 and CDR2 are SGHTA and FQGNSA. V shed 0 bases and J shed 2 bases, with 10 bases lying between them. CDR3 sequence (DNA): TGTGCCAGCAGCTTAGCGTCTCAGGTACAAGAGACCCAGTACTTC. It is translated as CASSLASQVQETQYF.

J is TRBJ2-7 and V is TRBV15; D may be TRBD1 (5 bases). CDR1 is LNHNV and CDR2 is YYDKDF in the germline V gene (reference sequence). CDR3 size: 15 residues. V was clipped by 1 base and J by 2 bases, with 12 bases between them. For the CDR3, the DNA is TGTGCCACCAGCAGAGGTAATCAGGGAACCTACGAGCAGTACTTC. It translates to CATSRGNQGTYEQYF.

This clone was recorded once. The chain carries TRBV19 and TRBJ2-2; 8 bases match TRBD2. J gave up 7 bases and V 9 bases, and 16 bases lay outside the gene matches. CDR3 length: 16 residues. CDR1 LNHDA and CDR2 SQIVND come from the germline V gene (reference sequence). Here the CDR3 reads CASNAKRGPRGGELFF. Written as DNA, the CDR3 is TGTGCCAGCAATGCTAAGCGGGGGCCTCGCGGCGGGGAGCTGTTTTTT.

V and J are TRBV5-1 and TRBJ2-1; unclear D gene. Germline CDR1 SGHRS, CDR2 YFSETQ. The CDR3 consists of 14 residues. Trimming removed 0 bases at V and 7 bases at J, with 11 bases between. CDR3 nucleotides: TGCGCCAGCAGCTTGGTCTCATTAGGGAATGAGCAGTTCTTC. Its protein product is CASSLVSLGNEQFF.

The CDR3 reads CASSVRGMGQETQYF. As DNA, the CDR3 is TGTGCCAGCAGTGTCAGGGGAATGGGGCAAGAGACCCAGTACTTC. J is TRBJ2-5 and V is TRBV2, with a tentative D call TRBD1 (6 bases). This CDR3 region has 15 residues. In germline, CDR1 is SNHLY, CDR2 FYNNEI. V gave up 4 bases and J gave up 2 bases, with 14 bases separating them.

This clone is termed medium-sized. This chain uses TRBV7-2 with TRBJ1-5; 9 bases fit TRBD1. V trimming: 5 bases; J trimming: 6 bases; junction bases outside the gene matches: 11. The CDR3 covers 16 residues. Germline V gives CDR1 SGHTA, CDR2 FQGNSA. The CDR3 bases are TGTGCCAGCAGCCCCGATGGACAGGGGCTCTTTCAGCCCCAGCATTTT. Its translation: CASSPDGQGLFQPQHF.

The chain joins TRBV29-1 to TRBJ2-7, with D maybe TRBD2 (6 bases). Germline CDR1 reads SQVTM; CDR2 reads ANQGSEA. This CDR3 is built from 12 residues. V was pared by 7 bases and J by 6 bases, with 16 bases between. The CDR3 reads CSGGDGAGEQYF. The CDR3 DNA follows: TGCAGCGGGGGGGATGGGGCAGGCGAGCAGTACTTC.

The chain joins TRBV5-1 to TRBJ1-1; D ambiguous. The ends were cut back, 1 base at V and 4 bases at J, with 14 bases in the middle. The CDR3 sequence is 15 residues long. Germline V CDR1 and CDR2: SGHRS, YFSETQ. The CDR3 DNA reads TGCGCCAGCAGCTTGCTATGGGGAGGAGGCACTGAAGCTTTCTTT. It specifies CASSLLWGGGTEAFF.

The CDR3 is CASSPTSGGEETQYF. CDR3 nucleotides: TGTGCCAGCTCCCCTACTAGCGGGGGGGAAGAGACCCAGTACTTC. The chain carries TRBV18 and TRBJ2-5, with 13 positions matching TRBD2. Trimming took 6 bases from V and 3 from J; bases not matched to a gene: 4. The germline CDR1 and CDR2 sequences are KGHSH and LQKENI. CDR3 length equals 15 residues.

This rearrangement joins TRBV28 to TRBJ2-7, with D possibly matching TRBD1 (5 bases). The germline V and J ends were trimmed by 6 bases and 3 bases, with 18 bases remaining between them. The CDR3 length is 15 residues. Germline values: CDR1 MDHEN, CDR2 SYDVKM. This chain's CDR3 is CASSQQPTEVYEQYF. The CDR3, as DNA: TGTGCCAGCAGCCAACAACCGACAGAGGTCTACGAGCAGTACTTC.

The V and J genes are TRBV7-3 and TRBJ2-7; D gene uncertain. CDR1 is SGHTA and CDR2 is FQGTGA in the germline V gene. CDR3 size: 13 residues. V was cut by 5 bases and J by 3 bases, with 11 bases left in between. The CDR3 bases are TGTGCCAGCAGCCAAAATTACTTCTACGAGCAGTACTTC. Translated: CASSQNYFYEQYF.

The chain joins TRBV18 to TRBJ1-2; 9 positions agree with TRBD1. CDR3 length equals 15 residues. With V trimmed by 3 bases and J by 6 bases, 8 bases remained unmatched. CDR1 is KGHSH and CDR2 is LQKENI in the germline V gene. Written as DNA, the CDR3 is TGTGCCAGCTCACCCCGGGACAGGGTGAAGAATGGCTACACCTTC. It specifies CASSPRDRVKNGYTF.